This T cell receptor beta chain is from a study of regulatory T cells in long-lasting Graves disease. The study's findings and limits: Under persistent disease, TRBV28, TRBJ1-2 and TRBJ2-5 were used preferentially.

Described time point: newly diagnosed GD, antithyroid drugs for less than 3 months. PBMCs provided the RNA from which the TCR library was made. Germline V CDR1 and CDR2: MNHNS, SASEGT. Trimming shortened V by 1 base and J by 3 bases, and 9 bases separated the two germline ends. The CDR3 has 14 amino acids. There are many counts of this clonotype. Its antigen is unknown. Construction of TCR beta libraries relied on iRepertoire HTBI primers and on Arm-PCR targeting CDR3 regions. One entry per CDR3 protein results from TCRdb running MiXCR on the multiplex PCR reads. The top ten hold 11% to 15% of the sample, which has around 250,000 distinct CDR3 sequences, 15% to 20% seen once. This same sample was also taken into another study, of T cells in Graves' hyperthyroidism and ophthalmopathy. That work contributes: Blood shared most expanded thyroid clonotypes above 0.001.

The gene calls are TRBV6-1 and TRBJ1-2; D unresolved. Sequences were derived from peripheral blood mononuclear cells (PBMCs), sampled at new diagnosis, from a patient treated with antithyroid drugs. The sequence was collected from a young woman with Graves disease. In DNA form, the CDR3 reads TGTGCCAGCAGTGAAGATAGGGCGGACTATGGCTACACCTTC. The encoded protein is CASSEDRADYGYTF.